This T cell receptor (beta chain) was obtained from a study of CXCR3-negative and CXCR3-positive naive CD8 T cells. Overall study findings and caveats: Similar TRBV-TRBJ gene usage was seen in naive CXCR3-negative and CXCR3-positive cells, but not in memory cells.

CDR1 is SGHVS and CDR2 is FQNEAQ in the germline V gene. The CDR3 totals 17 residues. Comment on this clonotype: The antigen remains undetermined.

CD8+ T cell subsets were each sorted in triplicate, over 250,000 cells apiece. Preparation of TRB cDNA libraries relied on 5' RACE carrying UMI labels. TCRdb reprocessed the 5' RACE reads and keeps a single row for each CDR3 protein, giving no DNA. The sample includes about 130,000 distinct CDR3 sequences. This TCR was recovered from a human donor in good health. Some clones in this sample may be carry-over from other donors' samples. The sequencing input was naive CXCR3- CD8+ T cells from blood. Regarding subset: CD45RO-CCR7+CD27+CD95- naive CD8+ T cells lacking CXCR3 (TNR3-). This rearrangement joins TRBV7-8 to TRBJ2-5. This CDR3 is CASESKIWIRSVETQYF.